The 32 T cell receptor beta chains in this list originate from one sample, sequenced in a study of T-cell reconstitution after alpha-beta-depleted transplantation in children. The library targeted TCRbeta and was prepared with unique molecular identifiers. TCRdb passed the PCR reads through MiXCR, listing each CDR3 protein once. The repertoire consists of 450,000 to 500,000 distinct CDR3 sequences, with around 13% occurring once and the leading ten covering about 5.6%. The sample here was PBMCs from the stem cell graft donor, taken from the stem cell graft. The origin of the receptors is a human donor who donated a stem cell graft to a child with combined immunodeficiency.

In its sample, this clonotype was seen many times. J is TRBJ2-1 and V is TRBV7-3; no clear D gene. This CDR3 has 12 amino acids. Germline CDR1 reads SGHTA; CDR2 reads FQGTGA. V lost 1 base to trimming and J lost 3 bases, with 1 base between them. The CDR3 nucleotides read TGTGCCAGCAGCTTAAACTACAATGAGCAGTTCTTC. It codes for CASSLNYNEQFF.

This clonotype turned up a few times. This rearrangement joins TRBV27 to TRBJ1-1, with a tentative D call TRBD1 (5 bases). V lost 1 base to trimming and J lost 2 bases, with 11 bases between them. Per germline, CDR1 MNHEY and CDR2 SMNVEV (reference sequence). The CDR3 is 15 amino acids. The CDR3, as DNA: TGTGCCAGCAGTTTATTGGGGGGTTTAAACACTGAAGCTTTCTTT. Protein sequence: CASSLLGGLNTEAFF.

Many counts were recorded for this clonotype. The chain combines TRBV15 with TRBJ1-3; D gene unclear. With 0 bases removed from V and 1 base from J, the gap between germline ends came to 7 bases. Germline loops: CDR1 LNHNV, CDR2 YYDKDF (reference sequence). The CDR3 spans 15 residues. CDR3 bases: TGTGCCACCAGCAGAGAATTGGGTTCTGGAAACACCATATATTTT. Its translation is CATSRELGSGNTIYF.

This chain uses TRBV6-1 with TRBJ2-1; D ambiguous. V gave up 3 bases and J gave up 6 bases, with 9 bases separating them. This CDR3 region has 13 residues. CDR1 MNHNS and CDR2 SASEGT come from the germline V gene. The CDR3 DNA sequence: TGTGCCAGCAGTGACGAGGTCGTCAATGAGCAGTTCTTC. Translation gives CASSDEVVNEQFF.

V and J are TRBV20-1 and TRBJ2-5, with D uncertain. The CDR3 runs 13 residues. In germline, CDR1 is DFQATT, CDR2 SNEGSKA (reference sequence). The V end lost 1 base, the J end lost 1 base, and 7 bases lay between the germline ends. CDR3 sequence reads: CSARALGQETQYF. CDR3 coding DNA: TGCAGTGCTAGAGCGCTGGGCCAAGAGACCCAGTACTTC.

The chain carries TRBV2 and TRBJ2-7; a weak D match, TRBD1 (6 bases). Per germline, CDR1 SNHLY and CDR2 FYNNEI. The CDR3 contains 12 residues. Trimming removed 11 bases from V and 6 bases from J, with 17 bases in between. The CDR3, as DNA: TGTGCCCTAGGGACACCAATCGCCGAGCAGTACTTC. Its translation: CALGTPIAEQYF.

This clonotype occurred many times. The chain links TRBV7-2 to TRBJ2-2, with D unclear. Per the germline V gene, CDR1 is SGHTA and CDR2 is FQGNSA. The CDR3 spans 16 residues. V was shortened by 4 bases and J by 6 bases, with 18 bases between the two germline ends. The CDR3: CASSSTPPRAPGELFF. CDR3 DNA sequence: TGTGCCAGCAGCTCGACACCCCCTAGAGCCCCCGGGGAGCTGTTTTTT.

The V and J genes are TRBV29-1 and TRBJ1-1; D gene ambiguous. The V and J ends lost 2 bases and 4 bases respectively, with 8 bases between them. The CDR3 extends over 12 amino acids. Germline V gene lookup returns CDR1 SQVTM and CDR2 ANQGSEA. CDR3 residues: CSVERTGTEAFF. For the CDR3, the DNA is TGCAGCGTTGAAAGGACGGGCACTGAAGCTTTCTTT.

This clonotype has more than one count but fewer than ten. The chain carries TRBV6-2 or TRBV6-3 and TRBJ1-3; D is uncertain. The CDR3 contains 16 residues. Trimming stripped 6 bases from V and 2 bases from J, with 17 bases between. Germline lookup yields CDR1 MNHEY and CDR2 SVGEGT. The chain's CDR3 is CASSRTDGRPGNTIYF. Written as DNA, the CDR3 is TGTGCCAGCAGCCGCACCGACGGTCGCCCTGGAAACACCATATATTTT.

This clonotype has just a few counts. The rearrangement links TRBV5-5 to TRBJ2-7, with D perhaps being TRBD1 or TRBD2 (5 bases each). The CDR3 extends over 15 amino acids. Germline lookup yields CDR1 SGHKS and CDR2 YYEKEE (reference sequence). V was pared by 4 bases and J by 3 bases, with 17 bases between. CDR3 loop: CASSLAPGPDYEQYF. The DNA of the CDR3 is TGTGCCAGCAGCCTGGCCCCGGGACCAGACTACGAGCAGTACTTC.

The rearrangement links TRBV13 to TRBJ1-1, with TRBD1 matching 8 bases. This CDR3 has 18 amino acids. J gave up 5 bases and V 2 bases, and 16 bases lay outside the gene matches. CDR1 is PRHDT, CDR2 FYEKMQ, per germline (reference sequence). The CDR3, as DNA: TGTGCCAGCAGCTTATCCTTATTCGGACAGGGAATTCTTACTGAAGCTTTCTTT. Translated: CASSLSLFGQGILTEAFF.

The table lists this clonotype with a few counts. The rearrangement joins TRBV10-3 to TRBJ1-2; D is ambiguous. The CDR3 spans 14 residues. Germline V CDR1 and CDR2: ENHRY, SYGVKD. V gave up 11 bases and J gave up 6 bases, with 22 bases separating them. CDR3 region: CAAQREGSRNGYTF. As DNA, the CDR3 is TGTGCCGCTCAGAGGGAGGGAAGTAGGAATGGCTACACCTTC.

This clonotype has a count of ten or more. CDR3 DNA: TGTGCCAGCAGCGTTGGGACTAGCTGGAACACAGATACGCAGTATTTT. As protein: CASSVGTSWNTDTQYF. This sequence joins TRBV7-2 and TRBJ2-3, with 9 bases that match TRBD2. Germline CDR1 SGHTA, CDR2 FQGNSA. V was pared by 5 bases and J by 2 bases, with 8 bases of the junction left unmatched. CDR3 length equals 16 residues.

The chain links TRBV11-2 to TRBJ1-1, with D unresolved. Germline CDR1 SGHAT, CDR2 FQNNGV. Trimming removed 4 bases at V and 1 base at J, with 19 bases between. There are 17 residues in the CDR3. CDR3 nucleotide sequence: TGTGCCAGCAGCTCCCTCCCGCGCGGCTACAGGAACACTGAAGCTTTCTTT. Its translation: CASSSLPRGYRNTEAFF.

In this sample, this clonotype turned up many times. The chain employs TRBV27 and TRBJ2-2, with a possible D match to TRBD1 (5 bases). Trimming cost V 3 bases and J 6 bases, with 14 bases left between them. CDR1 and CDR2 from the germline V gene are MNHEY and SMNVEV (reference sequence). This CDR3 comprises 15 residues. The CDR3 spells CASSLWGYKSGELFF. The CDR3 DNA is TGTGCCAGCAGTTTGTGGGGCTATAAGTCCGGGGAGCTGTTTTTT.

This clonotype was counted between two and nine times. The V call is TRBV12-3 or TRBV12-4, the J call TRBJ2-2; tentatively, D is TRBD1 (5 bases). The CDR3 has 15 amino acids. The V gene lost 3 bases and the J gene lost 6 bases, with 14 bases spanning the gap. CDR3 bases: TGTGCCAGCAGTTTTGTGGCAGGGATGGCCGGGGAGCTGTTTTTT. It yields the protein CASSFVAGMAGELFF.

The chain couples TRBV5-1 to TRBJ2-5; tentatively, D is TRBD1 (6 bases). The V gene lost 2 bases and the J gene lost 2 bases, with 16 bases spanning the gap. Germline loops: CDR1 SGHRS, CDR2 YFSETQ. The CDR3 contains 16 residues. The CDR3: CASSLDPQGRQETQYF. The CDR3 DNA is TGCGCCAGCAGCTTAGACCCCCAGGGGAGACAAGAGACCCAGTACTTC.

This chain joins TRBV10-3 and TRBJ2-1, with TRBD2 matching 8 bases. Germline V gene data show CDR1 as ENHRY and CDR2 as SYGVKD. V lost 3 bases to trimming and J lost 7 bases; unmatched junction nucleotides: 17. This CDR3 is 18 amino acids long. DNA of the CDR3: TGTGCCATCAGTGATCCCCATAACGGACTAGCCTACAAAAATGAGCAGTTCTTC. This sequence encodes CAISDPHNGLAYKNEQFF.

V usage is TRBV5-1 and J usage is TRBJ2-7; TRBD1 might be the D (5 bases). Germline loops: CDR1 SGHRS, CDR2 YFSETQ. This CDR3 region has 14 residues. V was pared by 0 bases and J by 4 bases, with 11 bases between. In DNA form, the CDR3 reads TGCGCCAGCAGCTTGGAGGCAGGGTGGTACGAGCAGTACTTC. Protein sequence: CASSLEAGWYEQYF.

The chain joins TRBV7-9 to TRBJ2-3, with D possibly being TRBD1 (5 bases). The CDR3 is made up of 14 amino acids. From germline, CDR1 is SEHNR and CDR2 FQNEAQ (reference sequence). Trimming stripped 5 bases from V and 6 bases from J, with 15 bases between. DNA of the CDR3: TGTGCCAGCAGCCCCGAGGCATCAGGGGATACGCAGTATTTT. This encodes CASSPEASGDTQYF.

V and J are TRBV7-9 and TRBJ1-1; D gene uncertain. The CDR3 totals 15 residues. Trimming pared 2 bases from V and 0 bases from J, leaving 10 bases between. In germline, CDR1 is SEHNR, CDR2 FQNEAQ (reference sequence). The CDR3 is CASSLLRMMNTEAFF. The CDR3 DNA sequence: TGTGCCAGCAGCTTACTTCGGATGATGAACACTGAAGCTTTCTTT.

This clonotype was counted a few times. The junction shows a germline mismatch at one end, possibly a read error. CDR3 sequence: CEPPTTDTQYF. The CDR3 bases are TGTGAACCCCCTACTACAGATACGCAGTATTTT. The V gene is TRBV20-1, the J gene TRBJ2-3, with D hard to call. The germline gives CDR1 DFQATT, CDR2 SNEGSKA (reference sequence). CDR3 size: 11 residues.

The V call is TRBV5-1, the J call TRBJ2-7; D tentatively fits TRBD1 or TRBD2 (5 bases each). V lost 0 bases to trimming and J lost 6 bases, with 13 bases between them. The CDR3 is 14 amino acids. The germline V gene has CDR1 SGHRS and CDR2 YFSETQ. The DNA for the CDR3 is TGCGCCAGCAGCTTGGGCCGGGGAAGGGGCGAGCAGTACTTC. Translation gives CASSLGRGRGEQYF.

Ten or more counts support this clonotype. The chain couples TRBV12-3 or TRBV12-4 to TRBJ2-7, with D perhaps assigned TRBD1 or TRBD2 (5 bases each). V lost 3 bases and J 8 bases, leaving 8 bases between the germline ends. This CDR3 region has 11 residues. CDR3 region: CASSLWGKQYF. The CDR3 DNA follows: TGTGCCAGCAGTTTGTGGGGGAAGCAGTACTTC.

The J gene is TRBJ2-1, the V gene TRBV12-3 or TRBV12-4, with 7 nucleotides matching TRBD2. The trim removed 5 bases at V and 9 bases at J, leaving 7 bases unmatched. The CDR3 has 13 residues. The CDR3 region has the DNA TGTGCCAGCAGTAGCGGGTGGGAGGGTGAGCAGTTCTTC. This gives the protein CASSSGWEGEQFF.

V is TRBV6-2 or TRBV6-3 and J is TRBJ2-7; TRBD1 aligns across 8 bases. The V gene end was trimmed by 0 bases and the J gene end by 6 bases; junction bases not matched to a gene: 10. Germline CDR1 reads MNHEY; CDR2 reads SVGEGT. The CDR3 length is 16 residues. The CDR3 DNA follows: TGTGCCAGCAGTTACTCGACTGGACAGGGTAACGGCGAGCAGTACTTC. Its translation: CASSYSTGQGNGEQYF.

This clonotype has just a few counts. V usage is TRBV11-3 and J usage is TRBJ2-1, with 9 bases identical to TRBD2. This CDR3 has 16 amino acids. With V trimmed by 1 base and J by 7 bases, 8 bases remained unmatched. Germline V CDR1 and CDR2: SGHNT, YENEEA. The CDR3 reads CASSLGPGTSQNEQFF. CDR3 sequence (DNA): TGTGCCAGCAGCTTAGGTCCCGGGACTAGCCAGAATGAGCAGTTCTTC.

This clonotype was detected ten times or more. This sequence joins TRBV12-3 or TRBV12-4 and TRBJ2-1, with a tentative D call TRBD2 (6 bases). V lost 5 bases and J 6 bases, leaving 8 bases between the germline ends. The CDR3 contains 12 residues. The CDR3 nucleotides are TGTGCCAGCAGTGCGACTAGCAATGAGCAGTTCTTC. Residues: CASSATSNEQFF.

This clonotype has more than one count but fewer than ten. The J gene is TRBJ2-3, the V gene TRBV27; D perhaps matches TRBD1 (6 bases). V lost 1 base to trimming and J lost 4 bases, with 15 bases between them. Germline V CDR1 and CDR2: MNHEY, SMNVEV (reference sequence). The CDR3 covers 16 residues. CDR3 DNA sequence: TGTGCCAGCAGTTTATACCAGGGGATGGGGGCAGATACGCAGTATTTT. It yields the protein CASSLYQGMGADTQYF.

This chain links TRBV20-1 with TRBJ2-7; no clear D gene. This CDR3 is 12 amino acids long. Per germline, CDR1 DFQATT and CDR2 SNEGSKA (reference sequence). V was cut by 6 bases and J by 5 bases, with 14 bases left in between. The CDR3 DNA reads TGCAGTGCCTCGGAAGGTTCTGACGAGCAGTACTTC. It codes for CSASEGSDEQYF.

This clonotype was observed once. The genes are TRBV6-2 or TRBV6-3 and TRBJ1-2; D gene uncertain. CDR3 length equals 11 residues. Germline CDR1 and CDR2: MNHEY and SVGEGT. V lost 2 bases and J lost 12, with 10 bases in between. The CDR3 DNA reads as TGTGCCAGCAGTTACCGGCAAGACAACACCTTC. It specifies CASSYRQDNTF.

The chain couples TRBV20-1 to TRBJ2-3; D call uncertain. Trimming shortened V by 6 bases and J by 0 bases, and 10 bases separated the two germline ends. CDR1 is DFQATT, CDR2 SNEGSKA, per germline (reference sequence). CDR3 length equals 13 residues. CDR3 sequence reads: CSAPSLSTDTQYF. For the CDR3, the DNA is TGCAGTGCCCCTTCGCTCAGCACAGATACGCAGTATTTT.